The 9 T cell receptor beta chains below were found in one sample sequenced in a study of cytomegalovirus exposure and HLA in healthy donors. Vbeta (60) and Jbeta (13) primers were used in the PCR. Repertoires were generated with immunoSEQ multiplex PCR, while TCRdb's copy carries only in-frame clones and drops some. Counted here are some 120,000 clones, about 82% occurring once; the ten biggest clones make up 1.9%. Material for sequencing was PBMCs. The receptors originated from a man aged 50 to 59 in good health and CMV-seronegative.

In this sample, this clone turned up a few times. The gene calls are TRBV5-1 and TRBJ1-4; unclear D gene. The V end was cut by 2 bases, the J end by 4 bases, with 15 bases between. Germline V gene sequence: CDR1 SGHRS, CDR2 YFSETQ. CDR3 length: 16 residues. DNA of the CDR3: TGCGCCAGCAGCTTAGAGACCGGGTCGAATAATGAAAAACTGTTTTTT. Its protein is CASSLETGSNNEKLFF.

V usage is TRBV7-6 and J usage is TRBJ2-3; 7 bases match TRBD2. The junction had 4 bases not matched to a gene; V was cut back by 1 base and J by 3 bases. This CDR3 contains 15 residues. Germline CDR1 is SGHVS and CDR2 is FNYEAQ. CDR3 in amino acids: CASSLGPGLTDTQYF. CDR3 coding DNA: TGTGCCAGCAGCTTAGGACCGGGACTAACAGATACGCAGTATTTT.

In this sample, this clone turned up a few times. The CDR3 here is CASSRRNQPQHF. The CDR3 DNA is TGTGCCAGCAGCCGCAGAAATCAGCCCCAGCATTTT. The gene calls are TRBV14 and TRBJ1-5; D gene unclear. The V and J ends lost 4 bases and 4 bases respectively, with 5 bases between them. The germline V gene encodes CDR1 SGHDN and CDR2 FVKESK. The CDR3 is 12 residues long.

This clone has just one count. The chain couples TRBV10-3 to TRBJ2-7; the match to TRBD2 covers 16 bases. This CDR3 is 18 amino acids long. V was clipped by 2 bases and J by 0 bases; unmatched bases: 4. Germline V gene lookup returns CDR1 ENHRY and CDR2 SYGVKD. CDR3 nucleotides: TGTGCCATCAGTGAGAAGGGACTAGCGGGGGGGATCTCCTACGAGCAGTACTTC. Its protein product is CAISEKGLAGGISYEQYF.

The V gene is TRBV18, the J gene TRBJ2-1; D ambiguous. V lost 3 bases and J 9 bases, leaving 12 bases between the germline ends. Per the germline V gene, CDR1 is KGHSH and CDR2 is LQKENI. This CDR3 contains 13 residues. CDR3 DNA sequence: TGTGCCAGCTCACCGGGCCTTATCAGTGAGCAGTTCTTC. Amino acid sequence: CASSPGLISEQFF.

The DNA of the CDR3 is TGTGCCAGCAGCATTAGCGGGGGGGGTGCAGATACGCAGTATTTT. Its protein product is CASSISGGGADTQYF. The genes are TRBV7-9 and TRBJ2-3; 11 nucleotides align to TRBD2. Germline V lookup: CDR1 SEHNR, CDR2 FQNEAQ (reference sequence). This CDR3 region has 15 residues. J gave up 4 bases and V 5 bases, and 5 bases lay outside the gene matches.

The chain carries TRBV6-5 and TRBJ2-7, with D possibly matching TRBD1 (6 bases). Trimming left V 2 bases short and J 1 base short, with 12 bases between. CDR1 and CDR2 (germline): MNHEY, SVGAGI. CDR3 length: 15 amino acids. CDR3 amino acids: CASSYVQGQSYEQYF. The CDR3 DNA sequence: TGTGCCAGCAGTTACGTCCAGGGACAATCCTACGAGCAGTACTTC.

The J gene is TRBJ1-5, the V gene TRBV6-6; weak D call: TRBD1 (6 bases). Germline CDR1 MNHNY, CDR2 SVGAGI (reference sequence). The CDR3 extends over 14 amino acids. V lost 5 bases and J 3 bases, leaving 11 bases between the germline ends. The CDR3 sequence is CASSPTGFNQPQHF. The CDR3, as DNA: TGTGCCAGCAGTCCAACAGGGTTCAATCAGCCCCAGCATTTT.

In its sample, this clone was seen a few times. The chain links TRBV6-1 to TRBJ2-1; 7 bases fit TRBD1. The V segment lost 5 bases and the J segment 8 bases; nucleotides outside the gene matches: 3. The CDR3 has 12 residues. Germline V lookup: CDR1 MNHNS, CDR2 SASEGT. CDR3 loop: CASSSQGYEQFF. CDR3 in DNA: TGTGCCAGCAGTTCACAGGGGTATGAGCAGTTCTTC.